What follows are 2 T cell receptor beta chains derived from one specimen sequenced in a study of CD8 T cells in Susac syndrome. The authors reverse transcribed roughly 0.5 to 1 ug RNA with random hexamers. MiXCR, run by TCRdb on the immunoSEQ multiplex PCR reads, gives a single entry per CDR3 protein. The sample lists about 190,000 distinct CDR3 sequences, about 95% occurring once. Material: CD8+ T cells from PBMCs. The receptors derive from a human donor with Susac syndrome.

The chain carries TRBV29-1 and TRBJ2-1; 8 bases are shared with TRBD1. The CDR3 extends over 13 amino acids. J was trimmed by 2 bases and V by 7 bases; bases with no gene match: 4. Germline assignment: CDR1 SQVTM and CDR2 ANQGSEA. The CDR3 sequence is CSGWTGTYNEQFF. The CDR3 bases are TGCAGCGGCTGGACAGGGACCTACAATGAGCAGTTCTTC.

CDR3 region: CASSQATGDQPQHF. The DNA of the CDR3 is TGTGCCAGCAGCCAAGCCACGGGTGATCAGCCCCAGCATTTT. The V call is TRBV3-1, the J call TRBJ1-5; D uncertain. The CDR3 totals 14 residues. CDR1 LGHDT and CDR2 YNNKEL come from the germline V gene (reference sequence). V gave up 1 base and J gave up 5 bases, with 9 bases separating them.